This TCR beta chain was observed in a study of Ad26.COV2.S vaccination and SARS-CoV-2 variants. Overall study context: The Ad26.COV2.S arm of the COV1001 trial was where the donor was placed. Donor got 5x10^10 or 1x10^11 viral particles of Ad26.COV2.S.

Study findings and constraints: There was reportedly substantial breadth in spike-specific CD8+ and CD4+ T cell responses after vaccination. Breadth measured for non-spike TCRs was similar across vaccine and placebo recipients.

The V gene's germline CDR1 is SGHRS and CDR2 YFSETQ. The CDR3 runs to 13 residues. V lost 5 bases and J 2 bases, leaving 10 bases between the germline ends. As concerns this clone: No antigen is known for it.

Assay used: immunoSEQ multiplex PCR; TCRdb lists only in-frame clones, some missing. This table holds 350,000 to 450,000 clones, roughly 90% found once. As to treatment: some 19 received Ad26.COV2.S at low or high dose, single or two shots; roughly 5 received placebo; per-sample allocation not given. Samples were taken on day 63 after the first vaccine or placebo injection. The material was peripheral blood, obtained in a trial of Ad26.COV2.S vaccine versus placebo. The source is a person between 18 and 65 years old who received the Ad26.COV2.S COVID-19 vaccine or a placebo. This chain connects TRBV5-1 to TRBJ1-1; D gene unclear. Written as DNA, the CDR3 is TGCGCCAGCAGGCCTACATCTAACACTGAAGCTTTCTTT. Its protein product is CASRPTSNTEAFF.